A single sample is the source of the 25 T cell receptor beta chains below, sequenced in a study of T cells in Graves' hyperthyroidism and ophthalmopathy (dated by TCRdb to between 2018 and 2021). Libraries were prepared through multiplex PCR. TCRdb names Illumina HiSeq 2000 as the instrument used. Amplification of TCR beta CDR3 regions was carried out from RNA transcripts. For the first round of RT-PCR on the TCR CDR3, the HTBI primer set was used together with the Qiagen OneStep RT-PCR kit. TCRdb reprocessed the public reads (quality trimming at Q25 with fastp, clone calling with MiXCR) and kept in-frame beta chains. Entries that share a CDR3 protein sequence are merged under the most common genes and DNA. In all, the sample holds about 640,000 distinct CDR3 sequences, and less than 25% of those were seen once. The leading ten clones occupy 34% of the sample. The sequencing sample was made of blood. These receptors were obtained from a young man with Graves' ophthalmopathy.

In this sample, this clonotype turned up many times. The V gene is TRBV12-3 or TRBV12-4, the J gene TRBJ2-1; no clear D gene. This CDR3 has 15 amino acids. The V gene lost 6 bases and the J gene lost 6 bases, with 18 bases spanning the gap. CDR3 nucleotides: TGTGCCAGCAGAACGCGGCACTCCCCAAGCAATGAGCAGTTCTTC. It translates to CASRTRHSPSNEQFF.

The rearrangement links TRBV7-9 to TRBJ2-7, with 10 bases lining up with TRBD2. V was pared by 3 bases and J by 0 bases, with 8 bases of the junction left unmatched. This CDR3 is built from 17 residues. Germline V CDR1 and CDR2: SEHNR, FQNEAQ (reference sequence). The CDR3 spells CASSFSSGSPSSYEQYF. In DNA, the CDR3 is TGTGCCAGCAGCTTTTCTAGCGGGAGTCCGTCCTCCTACGAGCAGTACTTC.

The V call is TRBV7-9, the J call TRBJ1-4; D possibly corresponds to TRBD1 (5 bases). This CDR3 has 16 amino acids. Trimming shortened V by 5 bases and J by 0 bases, and 13 bases separated the two germline ends. CDR1 is SEHNR, CDR2 FQNEAQ, per germline (reference sequence). The CDR3 loop reads CASSQVQEATNEKLFF. The CDR3, as DNA: TGTGCCAGCAGCCAGGTACAGGAAGCAACTAATGAAAAACTGTTTTTT.

Ten or more counts support this clonotype. This chain uses TRBV28 with TRBJ2-7; TRBD2 matches at 13 bases. CDR3 length equals 16 residues. J gave up 5 bases and V 6 bases, and 10 bases lay outside the gene matches. Per the germline V gene, CDR1 is MDHEN and CDR2 is SYDVKM. The CDR3 spells CASRGGLAGRRDEQYF. The CDR3 bases are TGTGCCAGCAGGGGGGGACTAGCGGGACGAAGAGACGAGCAGTACTTC.

This chain links TRBV9 with TRBJ2-5; D possibly uses TRBD1 or TRBD2 (5 bases each). The V gene's germline CDR1 is SGDLS and CDR2 YYNGEE. V gave up 0 bases and J gave up 3 bases, with 12 bases separating them. This CDR3 has 15 amino acids. The CDR3 sequence is CASSVGGSKEETQYF. The CDR3 region has the DNA TGTGCCAGCAGCGTAGGGGGGTCCAAAGAAGAGACCCAGTACTTC.

The rearrangement joins TRBV6-2 or TRBV6-3 to TRBJ2-7, with D perhaps matching TRBD1 or TRBD2 (5 bases each). The V end was cut by 2 bases, the J end by 6 bases, with 8 bases between. The CDR3 totals 12 residues. CDR1 is MNHEY, CDR2 SVGEGT, per germline. For the CDR3, the DNA is TGTGCCAGCAGTTACCCAGGGAGCGAGCAGTACTTC. Protein sequence: CASSYPGSEQYF.

This clonotype came up a few times. The chain combines TRBV7-2 with TRBJ2-4; TRBD1 matches 7 bases. The CDR3 covers 16 residues. The germline CDR1 and CDR2 sequences are SGHTA and FQGNSA. J was trimmed by 7 bases and V by 5 bases; bases with no gene match: 14. This CDR3 is CASSARQGSGWNIQYF. In DNA form, the CDR3 reads TGTGCCAGCAGCGCACGACAGGGATCGGGGTGGAACATTCAGTACTTC.

Remarks on this clonotype: A much larger clonotype is one base distant, so this may be a read error. V gene TRBV7-6 combines with J gene TRBJ1-1; D unclear. The CDR3 covers 14 residues. CDR1 and CDR2 (germline): SGHVS, FNYEAQ. V gave up 2 bases and J gave up 0 bases, with 7 bases separating them. CDR3 protein: CASSLSALNTEAFF. DNA for the CDR3: TGTGCCAGCAGCTTATCAGCCCTGAACACTGAAGCTTTCTTT.

This clonotype was seen more than once but under ten times. The rearrangement links TRBV28 to TRBJ2-3; tentative D call: TRBD1 (5 bases). This CDR3 has 17 residues. Germline V lookup: CDR1 MDHEN, CDR2 SYDVKM. The V gene lost 7 bases and the J gene lost 4 bases, with 24 bases spanning the gap. The CDR3 nucleotides read TGTGCCAGCACCCCCTGGGGCCAAGCCCGATCCCCAGATACGCAGTATTTT. Translated: CASTPWGQARSPDTQYF.

This clonotype was seen more than once but under ten times. The V and J genes are TRBV13 and TRBJ1-4; 7 bases are shared with TRBD1. Germline V gene sequence: CDR1 PRHDT, CDR2 FYEKMQ (reference sequence). The CDR3 is made up of 16 amino acids. V dropped 5 bases and J dropped 2; count of bases not matched to a gene: 8. This CDR3 is CASSALTGTTNEKLFF. For the CDR3, the DNA is TGTGCCAGCAGCGCCCTGACAGGGACGACTAATGAAAAACTGTTTTTT.

This clonotype was observed a handful of times. The chain employs TRBV20-1 and TRBJ2-3; 7 nucleotides match TRBD1. The trim removed 3 bases at V and 2 bases at J, leaving 8 bases unmatched. This CDR3 has 15 amino acids. CDR1 and CDR2 from the germline V gene are DFQATT and SNEGSKA (reference sequence). The CDR3: CSASVNRGFTDTQYF. The CDR3 nucleotides read TGCAGTGCTAGCGTCAACAGGGGATTCACAGATACGCAGTATTTT.

This clonotype was recorded at least ten times. The chain employs TRBV6-2 or TRBV6-3 and TRBJ1-5, with D unresolved. The CDR3 extends over 15 amino acids. The V gene lost 5 bases and the J gene lost 7 bases, with 18 bases spanning the gap. Germline values: CDR1 MNHEY, CDR2 SVGEGT. The CDR3 region has the DNA TGTGCCAGCAGTAACCAAGGGCTCGAACTCCAGCCCCAGCATTTT. Translated: CASSNQGLELQPQHF.

Ten or more counts support this clonotype. The chain employs TRBV28 and TRBJ1-2, with TRBD1 identical over 9 bases. This CDR3 is 18 amino acids long. From germline, CDR1 is MDHEN and CDR2 SYDVKM. V lost 3 bases to trimming and J lost 5 bases; unmatched junction nucleotides: 16. In DNA form, the CDR3 reads TGTGCCAGCAGTTTCCCGCCACTTGGACAGGGGCCCAATTATGGCTACACCTTC. It is translated as CASSFPPLGQGPNYGYTF.

V usage is TRBV29-1 and J usage is TRBJ2-7; possible D gene TRBD2, 7 bases. This CDR3 is 14 amino acids long. Trimming pared 6 bases from V and 6 bases from J, leaving 21 bases between. CDR1 and CDR2 (germline): SQVTM, ANQGSEA. The CDR3 nucleotides are TGCAGCGTCGTGGGGGGGCAGGGTTCGGGCGAGCAGTACTTC. This encodes CSVVGGQGSGEQYF.

This chain joins TRBV4-1 and TRBJ2-3; D not resolved. Trimming removed 4 bases at V and 4 bases at J, with 18 bases between. Germline loops: CDR1 MGHRA, CDR2 YSYEKL. This CDR3 is built from 16 residues. CDR3 DNA: TGCGCCAGCAGCCGAACTAACCCCGGTCCCGCAGATACGCAGTATTTT. It codes for CASSRTNPGPADTQYF.

At least ten counts were recorded for this clonotype. This sequence joins TRBV12-3 or TRBV12-4 and TRBJ1-5; 7 bases map to TRBD1. With V trimmed by 3 bases and J by 10 bases, 9 bases remained unmatched. The CDR3 has 14 residues. CDR3 sequence reads: CASSLGGGAGPQHF. The CDR3 nucleotides are TGTGCCAGCAGTTTGGGAGGGGGCGCGGGTCCCCAGCATTTT.

The sample holds many counts of this clonotype. V and J are TRBV7-2 and TRBJ2-7; perhaps TRBD2 as D (6 bases). CDR3 length equals 16 residues. Per the germline V gene, CDR1 is SGHTA and CDR2 is FQGNSA. Deletions cut 1 base from V and 4 bases from J, with 17 bases between. The CDR3: CASSLGRGSLVYEQYF. The CDR3 DNA reads as TGTGCCAGCAGCTTAGGGCGGGGCAGCCTCGTTTACGAGCAGTACTTC. The full variable domain, rest sourced from reference TRBV7-2 and TRBJ2-7, is GAGVSQSPSNKVTEKGKDVELRCDPISGHTALYWYRQSLGQGLEFLIYFQGNSAPDKSGLPSDRFSAERTGGSVSTLTIQRTQQEDSAVYLCASSLGRGSLVYEQYFGPGTRLTVT.

A few counts support this clonotype. The chain has TRBV20-1 and TRBJ2-5, with TRBD2 as a possible D gene (6 bases). The germline CDR1 and CDR2 sequences are DFQATT and SNEGSKA (reference sequence). V was trimmed by 3 bases and J by 5 bases, leaving 13 bases between them. The CDR3 covers 13 residues. CDR3: CSASEAGSETQYF. Here the CDR3 DNA reads TGCAGTGCTAGTGAGGCGGGATCTGAGACCCAGTACTTC.

This clonotype turned up a few times. The chain carries TRBV3-1 and TRBJ1-6, with TRBD1 identical over 9 bases. The CDR3 length is 15 residues. Germline trimming cut 3 bases from V and 11 bases from J; bases unmatched to any gene: 8. Germline V gene sequence: CDR1 LGHDT, CDR2 YNNKEL (reference sequence). This CDR3 is CASSQQTGGSPPLHF. In DNA form, the CDR3 reads TGTGCCAGCAGCCAGCAAACAGGGGGCAGTCCACCCCTCCACTTT.

This clonotype was seen repeatedly, ten times or more. CDR3 nucleotides: TGCAGTGTCCCTTGGACGGGAGGCCACTACGAGCAGTACTTC. The encoded protein is CSVPWTGGHYEQYF. This chain joins TRBV20-1 and TRBJ2-7; TRBD2 matches 7 bases. This CDR3 is 14 amino acids long. With 7 bases clipped from V and 3 bases from J, the junction kept 12 bases outside the gene matches. The germline CDR1 and CDR2 sequences are DFQATT and SNEGSKA (reference sequence).

This clonotype was counted a few times. The chain is built from TRBV15 and TRBJ1-1, with D tentatively TRBD1 (5 bases). The CDR3 loop spans 13 amino acids. V was trimmed by 0 bases and J by 7 bases, leaving 9 bases between them. Germline CDR1 LNHNV, CDR2 YYDKDF (reference sequence). CDR3 region: CATSRDREDEAFF. CDR3 DNA sequence: TGTGCCACCAGCAGAGACAGGGAGGATGAAGCTTTCTTT.

This clonotype has a count of ten or more. The chain links TRBV28 to TRBJ1-5; no reliable D call. This CDR3 is built from 15 residues. Germline CDR1 reads MDHEN; CDR2 reads SYDVKM. The germline V and J ends were trimmed by 5 bases and 0 bases, with 11 bases remaining between them. CDR3 amino acids: CASSPAGNSNQPQHF. The CDR3, as DNA: TGTGCCAGCAGTCCCGCCGGGAATAGCAATCAGCCCCAGCATTTT.

The rearrangement joins TRBV6-1 to TRBJ1-1; no clear D. From germline, CDR1 is MNHNS and CDR2 SASEGT. This CDR3 is 18 amino acids long. Trimming pared 5 bases from V and 1 base from J, leaving 23 bases between. The CDR3 DNA reads as TGTGCCAGCAGTTACTCTTTGTTGGGCGGTTCCCGGAACACTGAAGCTTTCTTT. This codes for CASSYSLLGGSRNTEAFF.

This clonotype was found many times. J is TRBJ2-1 and V is TRBV11-3; a possible D gene is TRBD2 (6 bases). The CDR3 length is 13 residues. Germline-derived CDR1 and CDR2 are SGHNT and YENEEA. Deletions cut 5 bases from V and 9 bases from J, with 14 bases between. The CDR3 DNA follows: TGTGCCAGCAGCATCGGGACTGCGGGTGAGCAGTTCTTC. This codes for CASSIGTAGEQFF.

There are many counts of this clonotype. The gene calls are TRBV12-3 or TRBV12-4 and TRBJ1-3; D gene ambiguous. The ends were cut back, 6 bases at V and 2 bases at J, with 8 bases in the middle. The CDR3 sequence is 13 residues long. The CDR3 spells CASRPGAGNTIYF. CDR3 DNA sequence: TGTGCCAGCAGGCCAGGTGCTGGAAACACCATATATTTT.